This T cell receptor beta chain emerged from a study of blood T cell repertoires in COVID-19. As for the study in general: The United States, Italy and Spain provided the acute and convalescent COVID-19 samples. The analysed material was cDNA or gDNA that came from T cells, B-cell-depleted T cells, or PBMCs.

The CDR3 extends over 13 amino acids. With 8 bases clipped from V and 5 bases from J, the junction kept 3 bases outside the gene matches. Authors' processing steps: For nucleated cells, counts were estimated from reference gene primer amplification. TCRdb's copy holds only in-frame clones and misses some; the assay was immunoSEQ multiplex PCR. D and trimming were read from the DNA, whereas the V and J calls and clone size are those reported in that table. The sample holds around 150,000 clones, about nine tenths seen once. The clonotype was recovered from a woman aged 55-69 years with active or convalescent COVID-19. V gene TRBV12-3 or TRBV12-4 combines with J gene TRBJ1-5, with 10 bases identical to TRBD1. Sequencing input: peripheral blood. This chain's CDR3 is CASRQGAHQPQHF. CDR3 nucleotide sequence: TGTGCCAGCCGACAGGGGGCTCATCAGCCCCAGCATTTT.